This T cell receptor (beta chain) was identified during a study of identical twins. Each CDR3 protein gets one entry after TCRdb re-called the 5' RACE reads with MiXCR. This repertoire shows some 760,000 distinct CDR3 sequences, around a sixth found once; its top ten account for approximately 14%. V was pared by 3 bases and J by 3 bases, with 14 bases between. The CDR3 is made up of 15 amino acids. Germline assignment: CDR1 KGHSH and CDR2 LQKENI. Separately, the same data were catalogued under a study of T cells expressing NK-cell markers.

The specimen was PBMCs. The TCR comes from a woman between 18 and 29 years old in good health. This chain links TRBV18 with TRBJ1-2; no clear D gene. The CDR3 spells CASSPDGVADYGYTF. Here the CDR3 DNA reads TGTGCCAGCTCACCGGACGGGGTGGCTGACTATGGCTACACCTTC.